This is a list of T cell receptor beta chains from one sample in a study of CD8+ T cells in alopecia areata. Method: immunoSEQ multiplex PCR; TCRdb's copy keeps in-frame clones and lacks some. The table shows about 110,000 clones, with 55% to 60% occurring only once. Source material: NKG2D-low CD8+ T cells sorted from blood. These TCRs come from a human donor with alopecia areata. Both conserved end residues are trimmed from each CDR3.

v_gene	j_gene	CDR3aa
TRBV27	TRBJ2-7	ASAPGVSYEQY
TRBV28	TRBJ2-3	ASRIRDFWSTDTQY
TRBV13	TRBJ2-7	ASSFLSGSYYEQY
TRBV29-1	TRBJ1-2	SALSDLFYT
TRBV7-8	TRBJ2-1	ASSWTSGRTDNEQF
TRBV29-1	TRBJ2-3	SVDVGRARDTQY
TRBV13	TRBJ2-5	ASSLGAVSQETQY
TRBV29-1	TRBJ2-7	SVASGEQY
TRBV6-5	TRBJ2-5	ASSYWGGNQETQY
TRBV19	TRBJ2-7	ASSIGDRTYEQY
TRBV28	TRBJ2-1	ASSLEGQAPYNEQF
TRBV7-7	TRBJ2-5	ASSSTRGTQETQY
TRBV9	TRBJ2-2	ASRDGGELF
TRBV28	TRBJ1-2	ASSTPLLLYGYT
TRBV2	TRBJ1-5	ASSEVGMGNQPQH
TRBV4-1	TRBJ1-2	ASSQEVGAYGYT
TRBV5-1	TRBJ2-1	ASSLNNEQF
TRBV19	TRBJ2-1	ASSTGRGNNEQF
TRBV29-1	TRBJ1-2	SVVQGITSVANYGYT
TRBV7-6	TRBJ2-1	ASSSLGSSSYNEQF
TRBV5-1	TRBJ2-6	ASSATGGISGANVLT
TRBV28	TRBJ2-5	ASSLIQGAETQY
TRBV27	TRBJ2-5	ATGDWGETQY
TRBV28	TRBJ2-1	ASRELAVNNEQF
TRBV29-1	TRBJ2-3	SVERETTDTQY
TRBV27	TRBJ2-7	ASSATTNGYEQY
TRBV6-5	TRBJ2-1	ASSYSGGSYNEQF
TRBV5-4	TRBJ2-3	ASTRRGAGDTQY
TRBV7-9	TRBJ2-3	ALLWGQGSDTQY
TRBV9	TRBJ2-7	ASSVESSNSYEQY
TRBV9	TRBJ1-2	ASSSGQSGYT
TRBV7-6	TRBJ2-7	ASSPTGTGFLGEQY
TRBV6-6	TRBJ1-2	ASSGSAAAWGYT
TRBV7-2	TRBJ1-1	ARVGGMNTEAF
TRBV29-1	TRBJ2-3	SVAVWGLKGTQY
TRBV29-1	TRBJ2-3	SVEDGRADTQY
TRBV7-9	TRBJ1-2	ASSFVRNDGYT
TRBV7-9	TRBJ2-2	ASSQTQDTGELF
TRBV6-1	TRBJ2-1	ASSLWVAGRNEQF
TRBV19	TRBJ1-1	ASGEQGRDTEAF
TRBV6-1	TRBJ2-7	ASSRDRGRSYEQY
TRBV4-1	TRBJ2-7	ASSQRDNYEQY
TRBV5-1	TRBJ2-7	ASSFGLSYEQY
TRBV7-9	TRBJ2-2	ASSGTRDRGPETGELF